This passage covers 5 T cell receptor beta chains from one sample sequenced in a study of technical replicates of blood from a handful of donors. Assay: immunoSEQ multiplex PCR; the TCRdb copy retains only in-frame clones and omits some. Of 85,000 to 100,000 clones listed, around 95% were seen once; the top ten hold 0.22%. Sequenced sample: T cells isolated from PBMCs. The source of these receptors is a human donor in good health.

The V and J genes are TRBV5-1 and TRBJ1-1, with a possible D match to TRBD1 (5 bases). The germline V gene has CDR1 SGHRS and CDR2 YFSETQ. V gave up 2 bases and J gave up 4 bases, with 12 bases separating them. The CDR3 sequence is 14 residues long. CDR3 residues: CASSFSGIVTEAFF. CDR3 nucleotide sequence: TGCGCCAGCAGCTTTTCAGGGATCGTCACTGAAGCTTTCTTT.

The chain combines TRBV9 with TRBJ2-2; TRBD2 matches 8 bases. The CDR3 has 16 residues. In germline, CDR1 is SGDLS, CDR2 YYNGEE. V lost 4 bases, J lost 6 bases, and 11 bases stayed unmatched. The CDR3 is CASSPRGSGSSGELFF. CDR3 coding DNA: TGTGCCAGCAGCCCACGAGGAAGCGGGAGTTCCGGGGAGCTGTTTTTT.

The chain has TRBV10-1 and TRBJ1-1; TRBD1 is a possible D gene (6 bases). Trimming cost V 6 bases and J 6 bases, with 14 bases left between them. This CDR3 contains 13 residues. CDR1 and CDR2 from the germline V gene are WNHNN and SYGVQD (reference sequence). CDR3 protein: CASSPGHLSEAFF. The CDR3, as DNA: TGCGCCAGCAGCCCGGGACATCTTTCTGAAGCTTTCTTT.

The chain uses TRBV4-2 and TRBJ2-1; D uncertain. Trimming removed 4 bases at V and 6 bases at J, with 13 bases between. The CDR3 is 14 residues long. Looked up from germline, CDR1 is LGHNA and CDR2 is YNFKEQ. The CDR3, as DNA: TGTGCCAGCAGCCCCCGTAGAGGTCGCAATGAGCAGTTCTTC. Its protein is CASSPRRGRNEQFF.

This clone was seen a single time. This chain uses TRBV11-3 with TRBJ2-1, with TRBD2 as a possible D gene (6 bases). The CDR3 extends over 16 amino acids. Germline V lookup: CDR1 SGHNT, CDR2 YENEEA. The germline V and J ends were trimmed by 0 bases and 9 bases, with 18 bases remaining between them. The CDR3 is CASSLEVGLNYGEQFF. DNA of the CDR3: TGTGCCAGCAGCTTAGAGGTGGGACTTAATTACGGTGAGCAGTTCTTC.